Shown below are 25 T cell receptor beta chains from a single sample sequenced in a study of T cells in Graves' hyperthyroidism and ophthalmopathy. Amplified TCR beta CDR3 regions came from RNA transcripts. First-round RT-PCR with HTBI primers amplified the TCR CDR3 region. From the multiplex PCR reads, TCRdb called clonotypes with MiXCR, one entry per CDR3 protein. Of about 350,000 distinct CDR3 sequences listed, about 18% are singletons. What was sequenced was blood. These receptors were taken from a woman aged 18 to 35 with Graves' hyperthyroidism.

This clonotype has a handful of counts. The chain carries TRBV9 and TRBJ2-5; the match to TRBD2 covers 8 bases. This CDR3 contains 13 residues. CDR1 is SGDLS, CDR2 YYNGEE, per germline. Losses at the gene ends were 1 base for V and 5 bases for J; bases not matched to a gene: 1. The CDR3 spells CASSVSSGETQYF. The CDR3 coding sequence is TGTGCCAGCAGCGTATCTAGCGGGGAGACCCAGTACTTC.

This clonotype was observed many times. The chain couples TRBV5-1 to TRBJ1-2; no firm D call. Trimming stripped 0 bases from V and 6 bases from J, with 12 bases between. The CDR3 has 14 amino acids. Germline CDR1 and CDR2: SGHRS and YFSETQ. This CDR3 is CASSLGRYLDGYTF. CDR3 bases: TGCGCCAGCAGCTTGGGACGGTACCTTGATGGCTACACCTTC.

V and J are TRBV20-1 and TRBJ1-6; weak D call: TRBD1 (6 bases). The CDR3 contains 14 residues. V lost 8 bases, J lost 0 bases, and 11 bases lay in between. Per the germline V gene, CDR1 is DFQATT and CDR2 is SNEGSKA (reference sequence). The CDR3 region has the DNA TGCAGTTCGACAGGTCTCTCCTATAATTCACCCCTCCACTTT. This sequence encodes CSSTGLSYNSPLHF.

This clonotype was seen many times. The chain has TRBV18 and TRBJ1-1, with D possibly being TRBD1 (5 bases). Germline V gene data show CDR1 as KGHSH and CDR2 as LQKENI. Trimming removed 6 bases from V and 1 base from J, with 9 bases in between. The CDR3 is 13 amino acids. CDR3 DNA: TGTGCCAGCTCGTGGGGGTCGAACACTGAAGCTTTCTTT. Encoded protein: CASSWGSNTEAFF. Supplemented by reference TRBV18 and TRBJ1-1, the full variable domain reads NAGVMQNPRHLVRRRGQEARLRCSPMKGHSHVYWYRQLPEEGLKFMVYLQKENIIDESGMPKERFSAEFPKEGPSILRIQQVVRGDSAAYFCASSWGSNTEAFFGQGTRLTVV.

This clonotype was detected ten times or more. The chain is built from TRBV28 and TRBJ2-5; TRBD2 matches at 7 bases. The CDR3 spans 17 residues. Per the germline V gene, CDR1 is MDHEN and CDR2 is SYDVKM. Trimming cost V 7 bases and J 0 bases; bases outside gene matches: 14. CDR3 bases: TGTGCCAGCAATAAGGATAGGTGGGGAGGGTACCAAGAGACCCAGTACTTC. Its translation: CASNKDRWGGYQETQYF.

This clonotype was observed a few times. A read error may explain this, as a much larger clone is one base away. The V gene is TRBV20-1, the J gene TRBJ2-2; either TRBD1 or TRBD2 may supply D (6 bases each). Germline assignment: CDR1 DFQATT and CDR2 SNEGSKA (reference sequence). CDR3 length: 12 amino acids. This chain's CDR3 is CSARVGGGELCF. CDR3 bases: TGCAGTGCTAGAGTGGGGGGCGGGGAGCTGTGTTTT.

This clonotype was detected only a few times. This chain joins TRBV7-3 and TRBJ1-1; TRBD1 agrees at 8 bases. Germline V gene sequence: CDR1 SGHTA, CDR2 FQGTGA. This CDR3 region has 15 residues. The V gene end was trimmed by 0 bases and the J gene end by 6 bases; junction bases not matched to a gene: 6. Written as DNA, the CDR3 is TGTGCCAGCAGCTTAACGAGAGAACAGGGGGCTGAAGCTTTCTTT. Amino acid sequence: CASSLTREQGAEAFF.

Many counts were recorded for this clonotype. The V and J genes are TRBV6-5 and TRBJ2-5; possibly TRBD2 for D (6 bases). The CDR3 loop spans 14 amino acids. Deletions cut 2 bases from V and 9 bases from J, with 16 bases between. Germline V gene sequence: CDR1 MNHEY, CDR2 SVGAGI. The CDR3 DNA reads as TGTGCCAGCAGTTACGGGACGGCGAGGGAGGCCCAGTACTTC. Its protein product is CASSYGTAREAQYF.

This clonotype was counted ten times or more. This chain connects TRBV6-2 or TRBV6-3 to TRBJ2-1, with TRBD2 matching 7 bases. V shed 7 bases and J 6 bases; nucleotides not matched to a gene: 12. The germline CDR1 and CDR2 sequences are MNHEY and SVGEGT. CDR3 length equals 15 residues. The CDR3: CASTRRRLASNEQFF. CDR3 DNA: TGTGCCAGCACCCGCCGAAGACTAGCAAGCAATGAGCAGTTCTTC.

This clonotype showed up many times. V usage is TRBV12-3 or TRBV12-4 and J usage is TRBJ1-1; 8 nucleotides line up with TRBD1. The CDR3 spans 14 residues. The V gene end was trimmed by 3 bases and the J gene end by 5 bases; junction bases not matched to a gene: 5. The CDR3 is CASSFRQGRTEAFF. CDR3 DNA sequence: TGTGCCAGCAGTTTTAGACAGGGGCGGACTGAAGCTTTCTTT.

This clonotype occurred many times. This chain joins TRBV6-2 or TRBV6-3 and TRBJ2-7; 7 bases are a match to TRBD1. The germline CDR1 and CDR2 sequences are MNHEY and SVGEGT. The trim removed 3 bases at V and 3 bases at J, leaving 5 bases unmatched. The CDR3 runs 14 residues. The chain's CDR3 is CASSYGDSYYEQYF. The CDR3 DNA reads TGTGCCAGCAGTTATGGGGACAGTTACTACGAGCAGTACTTC.

At least ten counts were recorded for this clonotype. The chain uses TRBV12-3 or TRBV12-4 and TRBJ1-2; no firm D call. Trimming removed 7 bases from V and 0 bases from J, with 15 bases in between. The CDR3 has 15 amino acids. CDR3 protein: CASTSVVSANYGYTF. CDR3 coding DNA: TGTGCCAGCACGTCCGTGGTCTCAGCTAACTATGGCTACACCTTC.

At least ten counts were recorded for this clonotype. The DNA for the CDR3 is TGTGCCAGCAGTACGACTAGCGGCTACGAGCAGTACTTC. Translation: CASSTTSGYEQYF. The chain links TRBV6-1 to TRBJ2-7, with TRBD2 matching 9 bases. Germline V gene lookup returns CDR1 MNHNS and CDR2 SASEGT. The CDR3 contains 13 residues. With V trimmed by 5 bases and J by 3 bases, 2 bases remained unmatched.

In its sample, this clonotype was seen many times. V gene TRBV18 combines with J gene TRBJ2-7; D is possibly TRBD1 or TRBD2 (5 bases each). The CDR3 length is 17 residues. Germline V lookup: CDR1 KGHSH, CDR2 LQKENI. V gave up 2 bases and J gave up 3 bases, with 20 bases separating them. The CDR3: CASSPSYPGTAYYEQYF. The CDR3, as DNA: TGTGCCAGCTCACCATCCTATCCCGGGACGGCCTACTACGAGCAGTACTTC.

This clonotype was picked up a small number of times. V gene TRBV4-1 combines with J gene TRBJ2-1; TRBD1 is a possible D gene (7 bases). Germline V gene lookup returns CDR1 MGHRA and CDR2 YSYEKL. Trimming pared 3 bases from V and 7 bases from J, leaving 16 bases between. The CDR3 is 15 amino acids. The CDR3 sequence: CASSHSRTGGNEQFF. The CDR3, as DNA: TGCGCCAGCAGCCATAGTCGGACAGGAGGGAATGAGCAGTTCTTC.

There are many counts of this clonotype. The V gene is TRBV30, the J gene TRBJ2-4; D gene unclear. The CDR3 loop spans 14 amino acids. V was pared by 1 base and J by 4 bases, with 11 bases between. CDR1 GTSNPN and CDR2 SVGIG come from the germline V gene (reference sequence). For the CDR3, the DNA is TGTGCCTGGAGTGCTGGGGTGGGGAAAAACATTCAGTACTTC. Amino acid sequence: CAWSAGVGKNIQYF.

This clonotype occurred many times. This chain joins TRBV10-2 and TRBJ1-2; D not resolved. CDR3 length: 14 residues. Germline CDR1 WSHSY, CDR2 SAAADI. V was shortened by 4 bases and J by 0 bases, with 9 bases between the two germline ends. The CDR3: CASSGSIPNYGYTF. The DNA for the CDR3 is TGCGCCAGCAGTGGTTCGATTCCTAACTATGGCTACACCTTC.

The table lists this clonotype with many counts. The V call is TRBV6-4, the J call TRBJ2-2, with D unclear. The CDR3 totals 14 residues. Trimming cost V 7 bases and J 3 bases, with 12 bases left between them. Germline values: CDR1 MRHNA, CDR2 SNTAGT. The CDR3 region has the DNA TGTGCCAGCAAAAAAAAATCCGACACCGGGGAGCTGTTTTTT. Encoded protein: CASKKKSDTGELFF.

This clonotype showed up many times. The rearrangement links TRBV20-1 to TRBJ1-5; D is unclear. CDR3 size: 13 residues. V was shortened by 4 bases and J by 3 bases, with 10 bases between the two germline ends. Germline CDR1 reads DFQATT; CDR2 reads SNEGSKA (reference sequence). CDR3 residues: CSAILGLNQPQHF. CDR3 bases: TGCAGTGCTATTCTTGGACTCAATCAGCCCCAGCATTTT.

The chain is built from TRBV12-3 or TRBV12-4 and TRBJ2-7; TRBD1 might be the D (6 bases). Trimming stripped 4 bases from V and 2 bases from J, with 12 bases between. The CDR3 totals 14 residues. The CDR3: CASSSGQPAYEQYF. CDR3 nucleotide sequence: TGTGCCAGCAGTTCCGGACAGCCAGCCTACGAGCAGTACTTC.

Many counts were recorded for this clonotype. The chain couples TRBV7-9 to TRBJ2-5; the D gene is possibly TRBD2 (5 bases). CDR3 length: 14 residues. The germline gives CDR1 SEHNR, CDR2 FQNEAQ (reference sequence). V was cut by 6 bases and J by 5 bases, with 16 bases left in between. The CDR3 loop is CASREAGGGETQYF. The CDR3 DNA reads as TGTGCCAGCAGAGAGGCCGGAGGTGGCGAGACCCAGTACTTC.

This clonotype was seen many times. V is TRBV10-1 and J is TRBJ2-7, with D hard to call. CDR3 length: 13 amino acids. V was pared by 3 bases and J by 1 base, with 7 bases between. The germline V gene encodes CDR1 WNHNN and CDR2 SYGVQD (reference sequence). The CDR3 bases are TGCGCCAGCAGTGATGCAGAGTCCTACGAGCAGTACTTC. This encodes CASSDAESYEQYF.

This clonotype was counted between two and nine times. The V call is TRBV6-8, the J call TRBJ1-1; D is uncertain. CDR1 is MNHGY and CDR2 is SAAAGT in the germline V gene. V lost 10 bases and J 11 bases, leaving 20 bases between the germline ends. CDR3 size: 12 residues. The CDR3: CATSRDNGQAFF. Here the CDR3 DNA reads TGTGCCACCAGCAGAGATAACGGGCAGGCTTTCTTT.

This clonotype was found many times. The chain carries TRBV6-1 and TRBJ1-1; D not certain. Trimming removed 6 bases at V and 1 base at J, with 9 bases between. The CDR3 contains 13 residues. Germline CDR1 MNHNS, CDR2 SASEGT. The CDR3 region is CASRRLSNTEAFF. CDR3 DNA sequence: TGTGCCAGCAGACGACTCTCGAACACTGAAGCTTTCTTT.

The V call is TRBV6-1, the J call TRBJ2-7, with TRBD2 matching 10 bases. CDR1 and CDR2 from the germline V gene are MNHNS and SASEGT. V dropped 5 bases and J dropped 4; count of bases not matched to a gene: 5. CDR3 length: 14 residues. Written as DNA, the CDR3 is TGTGCCAGCAGTCTAGCGGGGGCTGGGTACGAGCAGTACTTC. Amino acid sequence: CASSLAGAGYEQYF.